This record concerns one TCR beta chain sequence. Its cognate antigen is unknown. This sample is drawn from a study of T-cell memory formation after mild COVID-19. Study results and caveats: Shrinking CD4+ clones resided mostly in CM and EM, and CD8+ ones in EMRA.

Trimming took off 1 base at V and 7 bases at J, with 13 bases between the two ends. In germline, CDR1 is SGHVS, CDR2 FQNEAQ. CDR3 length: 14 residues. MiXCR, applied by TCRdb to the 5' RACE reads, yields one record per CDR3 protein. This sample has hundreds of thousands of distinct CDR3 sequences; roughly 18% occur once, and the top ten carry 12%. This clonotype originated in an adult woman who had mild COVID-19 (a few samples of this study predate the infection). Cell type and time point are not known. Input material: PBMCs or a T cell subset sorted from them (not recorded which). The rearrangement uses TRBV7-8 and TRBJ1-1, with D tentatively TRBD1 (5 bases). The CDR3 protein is CASSLGAGDSEAFF. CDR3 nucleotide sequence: TGTGCCAGCAGCTTAGGGGCCGGAGACAGTGAAGCTTTCTTT.